This T cell receptor (beta chain) derives from a study of cytomegalovirus exposure and HLA in healthy donors (dated by TCRdb to 2015 to 2018). Context from the whole study: The roughly 650 repertoires of the first cohort and the roughly 110 validation repertoires were produced on the same platform, according to a later analysis. The study was designed to test whether signatures of past pathogen exposure could be identified by cataloging public T cell receptors. Along with the approximately 700-subject first cohort, a separate validation cohort of over a hundred different subjects was used. High-throughput TCR immunosequencing, statistical association of individual TCRs with disease status, and machine learning were combined to predict cytomegalovirus infection status. Beyond this particular receptor, the publication reports: A later analysis found that TCRs clustered in the first cohort also tended to co-occur in the 120 validation repertoires, with 94% of cluster scores above 0. Three of the identified cytomegalovirus-associated TCR beta chains were confirmed in vitro to be specific for cytomegalovirus antigens. The study listed 150 to 200 TCR beta chains as associated with cytomegalovirus. Cytomegalovirus status was reported to be diagnosed by the classifier with high specificity and sensitivity in both the original and validation cohorts. It was suggested by the authors that the approach could potentially be generalized to other disease states and immunological phenotypes. While some public TCRs were present in many individuals, most TCR sequences turned up only very rarely across donors. A later analysis had no HLA typing for the validation cohort, so co-occurrence there was scored across all 130 or so repertoires.

The cysteine opens and the phenylalanine closes a CDR3 of 17 amino acids. CDR3 DNA is the only sequence kept; it has 51 bases, read in frame from the first base. V drops 6 bases and J drops 1 base, leaving 21 bases in between. The germline V gene supplies CDR1 KGHSH and CDR2 LQKENI. The donors were included in the validation cohort of over a hundred subjects, a group kept apart from the approximately 650-subject first cohort. The library was made by the immunoSEQ multiplex PCR assay. The study's processing was this. A statistical classification framework was developed to diagnose cytomegalovirus status using the catalog of TCR beta chain sequences. As stored in TCRdb, this immuneACCESS dataset retains in-frame rearrangements with V and J assigned. A fraction of the clones does not appear; measured against another copy, unresolved V genes explain less than half of the discrepancy, and the remainder lacks a known reason. That table supplies the V and J calls and clone size; D and trimming were determined from the DNA. The sample has around 400,000 clones on record, about nine tenths of them singletons. The top ten clones comprise approximately 0.8% of the sample.

Worth noting for this clone: Its antigen remains unidentified. Base qualities are not provided; no much larger clone lies one nucleotide away.

The clonotype originates from a woman between 18 and 30 years old in good health and CMV-seronegative. The chain couples TRBV18 to TRBJ1-2; the D segment could be TRBD1, given 6 matching bases. What was sequenced was PBMCs. The nucleotide sequence is given as TGTGCCAGCTCGACCGCACAGGGAGGGGCGAGTAACTATGGCTACACCTTC. The resulting protein is CASSTAQGGASNYGYTF.